Below are 10 T cell receptor beta chains sequenced from a single sample in a study of blood T cell repertoires in COVID-19. Measured with immunoSEQ multiplex PCR; TCRdb has only the in-frame clones, and not every one. The data show 55,000 to 80,000 clones, with about four fifths seen just once and roughly 28% held by the top ten. Sequenced sample: peripheral blood. The receptor set was obtained from a man in his 70s with acute or convalescent COVID-19.

J is TRBJ2-5 and V is TRBV11-3, with 12 bases lining up with TRBD2. The CDR3 has 15 amino acids. The V and J ends lost 1 base and 5 bases, in that order; junction bases with no gene match: 2. The germline V gene encodes CDR1 SGHNT and CDR2 YENEEA. This chain's CDR3 is CASSLGTSGKETQYF. CDR3 nucleotide sequence: TGTGCCAGCAGCTTAGGGACTAGCGGGAAGGAGACCCAGTACTTC.

This sequence joins TRBV6-5 and TRBJ1-3; D perhaps matches TRBD1 (6 bases). This CDR3 spans 13 amino acids. V was cut by 10 bases and J by 2 bases, with 12 bases left in between. Per the germline V gene, CDR1 is MNHEY and CDR2 is SVGAGI. CDR3 coding DNA: TGTGCCACTACCTACAGGGCTGGAAACACCATATATTTT. Its translation is CATTYRAGNTIYF.

J is TRBJ1-1 and V is TRBV28, with D uncertain. The V end lost 5 bases, the J end lost 2 bases, and 12 bases lay between the germline ends. This CDR3 is 14 amino acids long. Germline V gene lookup returns CDR1 MDHEN and CDR2 SYDVKM. The CDR3 is CASSPRNGNTEAFF. The CDR3 coding sequence is TGTGCCAGCAGTCCCCGCAACGGTAACACTGAAGCTTTCTTT.

This chain joins TRBV19 and TRBJ1-4, with D tentatively TRBD1 (5 bases). The CDR3 extends over 19 amino acids. The V end lost 3 bases, the J end lost 0 bases, and 20 bases lay between the germline ends. Per germline, CDR1 LNHDA and CDR2 SQIVND (reference sequence). For the CDR3, the DNA is TGTGCCAGTAGTATCGTTCAGGGTGCCGTATCTGCAACTAATGAAAAACTGTTTTTT. It is translated as CASSIVQGAVSATNEKLFF.

CDR3 nucleotides: TGTGCCAGCAGTTACTACGGGGGCAATCAGCCCCAGCATTTT. Amino acids: CASSYYGGNQPQHF. The V and J genes are TRBV6-6 and TRBJ1-5; the D is unclear. Trimming removed 1 base from V and 2 bases from J, with 6 bases in between. Germline CDR1 and CDR2: MNHNY and SVGAGI (reference sequence). CDR3 length: 14 residues.

The V call is TRBV27, the J call TRBJ2-2; no reliable D call. Germline loops: CDR1 MNHEY, CDR2 SMNVEV (reference sequence). This CDR3 has 15 amino acids. The V end lost 5 bases, the J end lost 6 bases, and 16 bases lay between the germline ends. The CDR3 sequence is CASSHRSVLPGELFF. The CDR3 nucleotides are TGTGCCAGCAGTCACCGCTCGGTCCTGCCCGGGGAGCTGTTTTTT.

The V call is TRBV19, the J call TRBJ2-3; perhaps TRBD2 as D (6 bases). CDR1 is LNHDA and CDR2 is SQIVND in the germline V gene (reference sequence). Trimming took 6 bases from V and 11 from J, leaving 24 bases between them. CDR3 size: 15 residues. The CDR3 loop is CASRPAGSRGSGQYF. CDR3 in DNA: TGTGCCAGTAGGCCCGCGGGGTCGAGGGGATCGGGGCAGTATTTT.

The V call is TRBV18, the J call TRBJ1-5, with a weak D call TRBD1 (6 bases). The CDR3 totals 15 residues. V gave up 1 base and J gave up 1 base, with 8 bases separating them. The germline V gene has CDR1 KGHSH and CDR2 LQKENI. Written as DNA, the CDR3 is TGTGCCAGCTCACCACGGGGGCCGAGCAATCAGCCCCAGCATTTT. It codes for CASSPRGPSNQPQHF.

The genes are TRBV19 and TRBJ2-2, with D possibly being TRBD1 (5 bases). Germline-derived CDR1 and CDR2 are LNHDA and SQIVND (reference sequence). V dropped 8 bases and J dropped 2 bases, with 9 bases sitting between them. The CDR3 extends over 13 amino acids. The CDR3 bases are TGTGCCAGTCGCGACAGTAACACCGGGGAGCTGTTTTTT. Translation: CASRDSNTGELFF.

The chain joins TRBV7-9 to TRBJ2-1, with TRBD1 identical over 9 bases. The CDR3 runs to 16 residues. The germline V gene has CDR1 SEHNR and CDR2 FQNEAQ (reference sequence). V was clipped by 4 bases and J by 6 bases; unmatched bases: 10. The CDR3 nucleotides read TGTGCCAGCAGCTACCTCACAGGGGGCGCGGTCAATGAGCAGTTCTTC. It codes for CASSYLTGGAVNEQFF.